These T cell receptor beta chains were read from a single sample in a study of blood T cell repertoires in COVID-19. The method was immunoSEQ multiplex PCR; TCRdb's version includes in-frame clones alone and lacks a portion of them. The top ten clones hold roughly 8% of a sample with fewer than 700,000 clones, less than 90% of them seen once. Sequenced: peripheral blood. The origin of the receptors is a woman aged 50 to 60 with COVID-19, enrolled during active disease. Both conserved end residues are part of each CDR3. The D gene is left open where the match is weak. Rows give clone size only sometimes, using once, few, many, or a class for an expanded clone.

j_call d_call v_call clone_size cdr3_length cdr3_nt cdr3_aa
TRBJ1-2 NA TRBV28 NA 12 TGTGCCAGCAGTTCGACAGGCGGTGGCTACACCTTC CASSSTGGGYTF
TRBJ1-1 TRBD1 TRBV7-9 NA 15 TGTGCCAGCAGCCCTCGACAGGGTTGGAACACTGAAGCTTTCTTT CASSPRQGWNTEAFF
TRBJ1-2 TRBD1 TRBV6-5 once 14 TGTGCCAGCAGTTACTCGGACAGGGGCTATGGCTACACCTTC CASSYSDRGYGYTF
TRBJ2-7 NA TRBV5-1 NA 15 TGCGCCAGCAGCTTGGGTTCAGGGGCCGCCTACGAGCAGTACTTC CASSLGSGAAYEQYF
TRBJ1-2 NA TRBV27 NA 13 TGTGCCAGCAGTGGAGGGGCCTACTATGGCTACACCTTC CASSGGAYYGYTF
TRBJ2-3 NA TRBV7-8 NA 13 TGTGCCAGCAGCTTTGGTAGTACAGATACGCAGTATTTT CASSFGSTDTQYF
TRBJ1-2 TRBD1 TRBV5-6 NA 17 TGTGCCAGCAGCTTGGGACTAGACAGGGGCCTTGGGTATGGCTACACCTTC CASSLGLDRGLGYGYTF
TRBJ2-6 NA TRBV9 NA 16 TGTGCCAGCAGCGTATCACGGTACTCTGGGGCCAACGTCCTGACTTTC CASSVSRYSGANVLTF
TRBJ1-4 NA TRBV27 NA 16 TGTGCCAGCAGTCCCCTCGGGTATGCCCAGAATGAAAAACTGTTTTTT CASSPLGYAQNEKLFF
TRBJ2-2 NA TRBV9 NA 13 TGTGCCAGCAGCCTCCAGGACACCGGGGAGCTGTTTTTT CASSLQDTGELFF
TRBJ2-6 NA TRBV7-8 NA 14 TGTGCCAGCAGCTACATGGTCGGGGCCAACGTCCTGACTTTC CASSYMVGANVLTF
TRBJ2-4 NA TRBV5-4 NA 14 TGTGCCAGCAGCAGGGGGGACAGTGGAAACATTCAGTACTTC CASSRGDSGNIQYF
TRBJ1-2 NA TRBV10-3 NA 13 TGTGCCATCAGTACCGAGGGAAGGAATGGCTACACCTTC CAISTEGRNGYTF
TRBJ2-5 NA TRBV23-1 NA 11 TGCGCCAGCAGTCAAGCCGGGACCCAGTACTTC CASSQAGTQYF
TRBJ1-5 NA TRBV29-1 NA 12 TGCAGCGTGCAGCAGGGATTCCAGCCCCAGCATTTT CSVQQGFQPQHF
TRBJ2-1 NA TRBV11-2 NA 14 TGTGCCAGCAGCTTGTCCGGGACAACACATGAGCAGTTCTTC CASSLSGTTHEQFF
TRBJ2-2 NA TRBV21-1 NA 23 TGTGCCAGCAGCAAATTTATCCGGACAGGGGCCTATCCAGCAAGCGCGGACACCGGGGAGCTGTTTTTT CASSKFIRTGAYPASADTGELFF
TRBJ1-1 NA TRBV5-6 NA 15 TGTGCCAGCAGCTTGAATTTCAGGGCGAACACTGAAGCTTTCTTT CASSLNFRANTEAFF
TRBJ1-1 NA TRBV6-5 once 13 TGTGCCAGCAGTCCCCCGGGGGTCCCTGAAGCTTTCTTT CASSPPGVPEAFF
TRBJ2-5 TRBD2 TRBV5-1 NA 17 TGCGCCAGCAGCTTGGGCGGAGCGGGGGCTTGGAGGGAGACCCAGTACTTC CASSLGGAGAWRETQYF